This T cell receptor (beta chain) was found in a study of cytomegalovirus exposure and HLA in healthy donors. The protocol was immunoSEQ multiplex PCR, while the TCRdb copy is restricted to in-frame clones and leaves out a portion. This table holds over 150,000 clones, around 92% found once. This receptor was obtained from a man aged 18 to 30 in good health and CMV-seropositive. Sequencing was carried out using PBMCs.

The CDR3 here is CASSYRDSTLDTQYF. CDR3 coding DNA: TGTGCCAGCAGCTACCGGGACAGTACATTAGATACGCAGTATTTT. The chain employs TRBV7-8 and TRBJ2-3; 7 bases are a match to TRBD1. From germline, CDR1 is SGHVS and CDR2 FQNEAQ. Germline trimming cut 4 bases from V and 5 bases from J; bases unmatched to any gene: 9. The CDR3 is 15 amino acids.